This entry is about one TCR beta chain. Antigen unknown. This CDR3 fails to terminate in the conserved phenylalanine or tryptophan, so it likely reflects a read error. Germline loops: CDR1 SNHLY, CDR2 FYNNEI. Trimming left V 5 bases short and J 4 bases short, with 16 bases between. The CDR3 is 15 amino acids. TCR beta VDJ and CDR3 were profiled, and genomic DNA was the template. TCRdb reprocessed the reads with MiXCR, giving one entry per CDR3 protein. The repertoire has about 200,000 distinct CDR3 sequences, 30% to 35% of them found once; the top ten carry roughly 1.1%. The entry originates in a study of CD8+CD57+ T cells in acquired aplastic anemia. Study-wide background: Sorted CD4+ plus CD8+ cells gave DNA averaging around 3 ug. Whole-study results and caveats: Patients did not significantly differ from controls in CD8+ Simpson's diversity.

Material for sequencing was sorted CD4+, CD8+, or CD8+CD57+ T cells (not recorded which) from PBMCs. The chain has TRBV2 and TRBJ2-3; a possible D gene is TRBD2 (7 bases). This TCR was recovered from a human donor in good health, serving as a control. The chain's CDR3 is CASSHRDGGADTQYL. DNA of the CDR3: TGTGCCAGCAGTCACAGGGATGGGGGGGCAGATACGCAGTATCTT.